These 23 T cell receptor beta chains were all obtained from the same sample, sequenced in a study of neoadjuvant anti-PD-1 for oral cavity cancer. Libraries were prepared by immunoSEQ multiplex PCR; TCRdb keeps only in-frame clonotypes and omits some of them. The data contain some 10,000 clones, roughly three fifths of them seen just once; the ten biggest clones take up roughly 4.2%. As for time point: after neoadjuvant nivolumab, at surgical resection. The source material was PBMCs, sampled after nivolumab (anti-PD-1) treatment. The receptors shown here come from a person aged 40 to 85 with oral cavity squamous cell carcinoma.

The chain carries TRBV27 and TRBJ2-6; D gene ambiguous. CDR1 is MNHEY and CDR2 is SMNVEV in the germline V gene (reference sequence). V dropped 7 bases and J dropped 2 bases, with 12 bases sitting between them. This CDR3 has 15 amino acids. The CDR3 sequence is CASTLQPTGANVLTF. CDR3 sequence (DNA): TGTGCCAGCACCCTACAGCCTACTGGGGCCAACGTCCTGACTTTC.

The chain recombines TRBV6-1 with TRBJ1-2, with 7 bases matching TRBD1. Germline CDR1 is MNHNS and CDR2 is SASEGT. J gave up 7 bases and V 10 bases, and 12 bases lay outside the gene matches. This CDR3 comprises 13 residues. Written as DNA, the CDR3 is TGTGCCATAAGACAGGGTCTAACGGGTGGCTACACCTTC. It specifies CAIRQGLTGGYTF.

A few counts support this clone. The chain uses TRBV6-4 and TRBJ2-1; 9 positions agree with TRBD2. V trimming: 6 bases; J trimming: 4 bases; junction bases outside the gene matches: 4. This CDR3 contains 14 residues. In germline, CDR1 is MRHNA, CDR2 SNTAGT. CDR3 residues: CASRVLAGYNEQFF. CDR3 in DNA: TGTGCCAGCAGAGTCCTAGCGGGGTACAATGAGCAGTTCTTC.

V usage is TRBV6-1 and J usage is TRBJ2-6; 8 nucleotides align to TRBD1. CDR1 is MNHNS, CDR2 SASEGT, per germline. The CDR3 contains 16 residues. J gave up 4 bases and V 4 bases, and 6 bases lay outside the gene matches. The CDR3 sequence is CASSAGQAGGANVLTF. The CDR3 region has the DNA TGTGCCAGCAGTGCGGGACAGGCCGGGGGGGCCAACGTCCTGACTTTC.

This chain uses TRBV18 with TRBJ2-7; 10 nucleotides match TRBD2. CDR1 KGHSH and CDR2 LQKENI come from the germline V gene. The CDR3 totals 19 residues. V shed 6 bases, J shed 6 bases, and the junction held 23 bases outside the gene matches. The CDR3 sequence is CASSLTEGTGLAKPLEQYF. CDR3 sequence (DNA): TGTGCCAGCTCCCTCACGGAGGGGACGGGACTAGCGAAACCGCTCGAGCAGTACTTC.

This sequence joins TRBV7-2 and TRBJ1-4; D may be TRBD1 (5 bases). The CDR3 runs 14 residues. Between the trimmed V and J ends, which lost 5 bases and 8 bases, there was a span of 15 bases. CDR1 and CDR2 from the germline V gene are SGHTA and FQGNSA. CDR3 in amino acids: CASSEGIGAEKLFF. In DNA, the CDR3 is TGTGCCAGCAGCGAGGGGATCGGAGCGGAAAAACTGTTTTTT.

The V gene is TRBV28, the J gene TRBJ1-6; possible D gene TRBD1, 5 bases. The V end was cut by 7 bases, the J end by 14 bases, with 21 bases between. CDR3 length: 14 residues. CDR1 and CDR2 (germline): MDHEN, SYDVKM. The CDR3 sequence: CASNPWMAGRALHF. In DNA, the CDR3 is TGTGCCAGCAACCCCTGGATGGCAGGGCGTGCCCTCCACTTT. Supplemented by reference TRBV28 and TRBJ1-6, the full variable domain reads DVKVTQSSRYLVKRTGEKVFLECVQDMDHENMFWYRQDPGLGLRLIYFSYDVKMKEKGDIPEGYSVSREKKERFSLILESASTNQTSMYLCASNPWMAGRALHFGNGTRLTVT.

This clone was seen only a few times. This chain links TRBV5-4 with TRBJ2-5; 11 nucleotides align to TRBD2. V gave up 1 base and J gave up 4 bases; unmatched junction bases: 6. The CDR3 has 16 residues. Germline CDR1 is SGHNT and CDR2 is YYREEE (reference sequence). The CDR3 coding sequence is TGTGCCAGCAGCTTGCCCACTAGCGGGAGAGCAGAGACCCAGTACTTC. Protein product: CASSLPTSGRAETQYF.

This sequence joins TRBV6-1 and TRBJ2-3, with no clear D. Germline lookup yields CDR1 MNHNS and CDR2 SASEGT. Between the trimmed V and J ends, which lost 0 bases and 5 bases, there was a span of 9 bases. The CDR3 loop spans 14 amino acids. The CDR3: CASSEAVHLDTQYF. The CDR3 nucleotides read TGTGCCAGCAGTGAAGCGGTACACCTAGATACGCAGTATTTT.

This chain's CDR3 is CASREEGGMDEQFF. The CDR3 DNA reads TGTGCCAGCAGGGAGGAAGGAGGGATGGATGAGCAGTTCTTC. The rearrangement links TRBV6-4 to TRBJ2-1; possibly TRBD2 for D (6 bases). The V and J ends lost 6 bases and 8 bases respectively, with 17 bases between them. This CDR3 is built from 14 residues. Germline V gene data show CDR1 as MRHNA and CDR2 as SNTAGT.

The chain is built from TRBV4-1 and TRBJ1-2; TRBD1 matches at 10 bases. The CDR3 contains 16 residues. The germline gives CDR1 MGHRA, CDR2 YSYEKL. V shed 1 base, J shed 8 bases, and the junction held 10 bases outside the gene matches. In DNA, the CDR3 is TGCGCCAGCAGCCAAGGGTTGACAGGGGGCGGTAACGGCTACACCTTC. This codes for CASSQGLTGGGNGYTF.

Concerning this clone: The CDR3 carries no conserved terminal phenylalanine or tryptophan, so it likely arises from a read error. No DNA is shown, since the ends of the CDR3 on it are uncertain; the CDR3 is the one TCRdb lists. This chain connects TRBV7-9 to TRBJ1-4. The CDR3 totals 11 residues, both ends included. CDR1 SEHNR and CDR2 FQNEAQ come from the germline V gene (reference sequence). This CDR3 is CASSSGSTKFY.

The V and J genes are TRBV9 and TRBJ2-3, with TRBD2 matching 9 bases. The CDR3 runs to 16 residues. In germline, CDR1 is SGDLS, CDR2 YYNGEE. Trimming cost V 0 bases and J 6 bases; bases outside gene matches: 8. For the CDR3, the DNA is TGTGCCAGCAGCGTAGGGAGGACTAGCGTCGGGGATACGCAGTATTTT. Amino acid sequence: CASSVGRTSVGDTQYF.

V usage is TRBV5-8 and J usage is TRBJ1-5; D gene uncertain. V shed 0 bases and J shed 6 bases, with 7 bases lying between them. Germline CDR1 and CDR2: SGHTS and YDEGEE. The CDR3 runs 13 residues. The CDR3 is CASSLAGPQPQHF. CDR3 bases: TGTGCCAGCAGCTTGGCGGGCCCTCAGCCCCAGCATTTT.

This clone was seen a single time. The V call is TRBV12-5, the J call TRBJ2-1; TRBD1 matches at 10 bases. The V segment lost 4 bases and the J segment 2 bases; nucleotides outside the gene matches: 8. Looked up from germline, CDR1 is LGHNT and CDR2 is FRNRAP. This CDR3 region has 17 residues. CDR3: CASGSLLGTGAYNEQFF. The CDR3 nucleotides read TGTGCTAGTGGTTCCCTACTAGGGACAGGGGCCTACAATGAGCAGTTCTTC.

V usage is TRBV27 and J usage is TRBJ1-4; 7 nucleotides align to TRBD1. Germline values: CDR1 MNHEY, CDR2 SMNVEV (reference sequence). This CDR3 comprises 15 residues. The trim removed 4 bases at V and 8 bases at J, leaving 10 bases unmatched. CDR3 protein: CASSSFKGAREKLFF. For the CDR3, the DNA is TGTGCCAGCAGTTCATTCAAGGGGGCAAGGGAAAAACTGTTTTTT. The complete variable domain, with remaining parts taken from reference TRBV27 and TRBJ1-4, reads EAQVTQNPRYLITVTGKKLTVTCSQNMNHEYMSWYRQDPGLGLRQIYYSMNVEVTDKGDVPEGYKVSRKEKRNFPLILESPSPNQTSLYFCASSSFKGAREKLFFGSGTQLSVL.

In this sample, this clone turned up once. This chain uses TRBV7-2 with TRBJ2-5; D ambiguous. The CDR3 spans 13 residues. Germline assignment: CDR1 SGHTA and CDR2 FQGNSA. V dropped 4 bases and J dropped 6 bases, with 12 bases sitting between them. The CDR3 loop is CASSSHPDQTQYF. The CDR3 DNA reads as TGTGCCAGCAGCTCGCACCCGGACCAGACCCAGTACTTC. The full variable domain, its missing parts supplied by reference TRBV7-2 and TRBJ2-5, is GAGVSQSPSNKVTEKGKDVELRCDPISGHTALYWYRQSLGQGLEFLIYFQGNSAPDKSGLPSDRFSAERTGGSVSTLTIQRTQQEDSAVYLCASSSHPDQTQYFGPGTRLLVL.

A few counts support this clone. The V and J genes are TRBV7-8 and TRBJ1-1; D is perhaps TRBD1 (5 bases). This CDR3 has 14 amino acids. Germline V lookup: CDR1 SGHVS, CDR2 FQNEAQ. V shed 5 bases and J shed 5 bases, with 15 bases lying between them. Written as DNA, the CDR3 is TGTGCCAGCAGCCTGAAGGGGAAAGGAACTGAAGCTTTCTTT. Amino acids: CASSLKGKGTEAFF.

The rearrangement uses TRBV19 and TRBJ2-1; a weak D match, TRBD2 (6 bases). The CDR3 covers 16 residues. V lost 3 bases and J lost 4, with 16 bases in between. Germline V gene data show CDR1 as LNHDA and CDR2 as SQIVND (reference sequence). The CDR3 DNA sequence: TGTGCCAGTAGTATCCAGTCCTCCGGGAGATACAATGAGCAGTTCTTC. Translated: CASSIQSSGRYNEQFF.

The chain is built from TRBV19 and TRBJ2-5; 8 bases fit TRBD1. The J segment lost 10 bases and the V segment lost 4 bases, leaving 17 bases of the junction unmatched. Germline CDR1 reads LNHDA; CDR2 reads SQIVND (reference sequence). The CDR3 consists of 16 residues. CDR3 DNA sequence: TGTGCCAGTAGTACCCAGGGGGCTACGGTGTTGATGGACCAGTACTTC. It encodes CASSTQGATVLMDQYF.

The rearrangement links TRBV5-1 to TRBJ2-7; D is tentatively TRBD1 or TRBD2 (5 bases each). The V end lost 4 bases, the J end lost 0 bases, and 11 bases lay between the germline ends. Germline V gene sequence: CDR1 SGHRS, CDR2 YFSETQ. The CDR3 has 14 amino acids. CDR3 in amino acids: CASSRDASSYEQYF. The CDR3 DNA is TGCGCCAGCAGCCGGGACGCCAGCTCCTACGAGCAGTACTTC.

The V call is TRBV9, the J call TRBJ2-2; D uncertain. The V end lost 0 bases, the J end lost 5 bases, and 11 bases lay between the germline ends. This CDR3 has 15 residues. CDR1 and CDR2 from the germline V gene are SGDLS and YYNGEE. The CDR3, as DNA: TGTGCCAGCAGCGTAGAGCCCAGGTATACCGGGGAGCTGTTTTTT. Translation gives CASSVEPRYTGELFF.

The V call is TRBV5-1, the J call TRBJ1-1; 10 bases are shared with TRBD1. The CDR3 totals 15 residues. Germline V gives CDR1 SGHRS, CDR2 YFSETQ. V trimming: 4 bases; J trimming: 5 bases; junction bases outside the gene matches: 8. The CDR3 coding sequence is TGCGCCAGCAGCAGGGAGGGACAGGGGTTAACTGAAGCTTTCTTT. Translation: CASSREGQGLTEAFF.